This entry lists 15 T cell receptor beta chains sequenced from one sample in a study of Ad26.COV2.S vaccination and SARS-CoV-2 variants. Described treatment: around 19 received Ad26.COV2.S at low or high dose, single or two shots; a few received placebo; per-sample allocation not given. Sampling occurred on day 63 after the first vaccine or placebo injection. TCRdb's table, derived via immunoSEQ multiplex PCR, lists solely in-frame clones and lacks some. The table shows fewer than 400,000 clones, with 70% to 90% occurring only once. This sample comprised peripheral blood, obtained in a trial of Ad26.COV2.S vaccine versus placebo. The origin of the receptors is a person aged 18-65 years who received the Ad26.COV2.S COVID-19 vaccine or a placebo.

The chain carries TRBV7-9 and TRBJ1-3; D unclear. Trimming removed 2 bases from V and 0 bases from J, with 14 bases in between. This CDR3 contains 17 residues. The germline V gene has CDR1 SEHNR and CDR2 FQNEAQ (reference sequence). The CDR3 DNA reads TGTGCCAGCAGCTTACCCCCCTTAATAGCCTCTGGAAACACCATATATTTT. Translating gives CASSLPPLIASGNTIYF.

The chain has TRBV7-2 and TRBJ2-3; D is unclear. The V gene's germline CDR1 is SGHTA and CDR2 FQGNSA. The ends were cut back, 4 bases at V and 4 bases at J, with 6 bases in the middle. The length of the CDR3 is 12 residues. CDR3 loop: CASSWTADTQYF. CDR3 sequence (DNA): TGTGCCAGCAGCTGGACGGCAGATACGCAGTATTTT.

This chain links TRBV18 with TRBJ2-2; TRBD1 agrees at 7 bases. The V gene's germline CDR1 is KGHSH and CDR2 LQKENI. This CDR3 is 15 amino acids long. After removal of 5 bases from V and 0 bases from J, the junction contained 3 bases not matched to a gene. CDR3 protein: CASSIDRANTGELFF. As DNA, the CDR3 is TGTGCCAGCTCAATAGACAGGGCGAACACCGGGGAGCTGTTTTTT.

This chain uses TRBV2 with TRBJ2-7; TRBD2 aligns across 7 bases. The germline CDR1 and CDR2 sequences are SNHLY and FYNNEI. CDR3 length equals 13 residues. J was trimmed by 6 bases and V by 4 bases; bases with no gene match: 6. Written as DNA, the CDR3 is TGTGCCAGCAGTGGTATAGGGAGGGGCGAGCAGTACTTC. Its protein product is CASSGIGRGEQYF.

There are many counts of this clone. The CDR3: CASSRNLADTQYF. CDR3 bases: TGTGCCAGCAGCCGAAACCTAGCAGATACGCAGTATTTT. The V gene is TRBV7-9, the J gene TRBJ2-3, with D hard to call. CDR1 and CDR2 (germline): SEHNR, FQNEAQ (reference sequence). The CDR3 covers 13 residues. V was clipped by 5 bases and J by 4 bases, with 10 bases between them.

The genes are TRBV3-1 (or the pseudogene TRBV3-2) and TRBJ2-6; a possible D gene is TRBD1 (6 bases). The CDR3 has 18 residues. Germline CDR1 and CDR2: LGHDT and YNNKEL (reference sequence). Trimming removed 3 bases at V and 0 bases at J, with 15 bases between. CDR3 loop: CASSHWAGDRSGANVLTF. The DNA for the CDR3 is TGTGCCAGCAGCCATTGGGCAGGGGACCGCTCTGGGGCCAACGTCCTGACTTTC.

The gene calls are TRBV5-4 and TRBJ2-7, with a tentative D call TRBD1 (6 bases). The CDR3 spans 15 residues. V lost 2 bases to trimming and J lost 0 bases, with 12 bases between them. Germline V gene lookup returns CDR1 SGHNT and CDR2 YYREEE (reference sequence). CDR3 sequence: CASSFDRRASYEQYF. CDR3 DNA: TGTGCCAGCAGCTTTGACAGGCGGGCCTCCTACGAGCAGTACTTC.

J is TRBJ1-3 and V is TRBV12-3 or TRBV12-4; D remains unclear. V lost 3 bases to trimming and J lost 2 bases, with 5 bases between them. This CDR3 contains 13 residues. CDR3 sequence: CASSFFAGNTIYF. CDR3 bases: TGTGCCAGCAGTTTTTTCGCTGGAAACACCATATATTTT.

The chain employs TRBV10-2 and TRBJ2-3, with TRBD2 matching over 14 bases. Germline trimming cut 7 bases from V and 4 bases from J; bases unmatched to any gene: 1. The germline V gene encodes CDR1 WSHSY and CDR2 SAAADI. The CDR3 spans 14 residues. This CDR3 reads CASTTSGGADTQYF. CDR3 nucleotide sequence: TGCGCCAGCACGACTAGCGGGGGGGCAGATACGCAGTATTTT.

J is TRBJ2-1 and V is TRBV3-1 (or the pseudogene TRBV3-2), with D tentatively TRBD2 (5 bases). The V gene lost 8 bases and the J gene lost 10 bases, with 12 bases spanning the gap. Germline V CDR1 and CDR2: LGHDT, YNNKEL (reference sequence). The CDR3 extends over 11 amino acids. CDR3 nucleotides: TGTGCCAGCGGAGTAGCGTACGAGCAGTTCTTC. Protein sequence: CASGVAYEQFF.

The chain joins TRBV5-6 to TRBJ2-2, with a weak D call TRBD1 (6 bases). The ends were cut back, 5 bases at V and 6 bases at J, with 14 bases in the middle. The CDR3 spans 14 residues. CDR1 SGHDT and CDR2 YYEEEE come from the germline V gene. The CDR3 loop is CASSYTGTAGELFF. As DNA, the CDR3 is TGTGCCAGCAGTTATACAGGGACCGCCGGGGAGCTGTTTTTT.

This chain links TRBV10-2 with TRBJ1-3, with unresolved D. CDR3 length: 15 residues. V was shortened by 5 bases and J by 2 bases, with 13 bases between the two germline ends. Per germline, CDR1 WSHSY and CDR2 SAAADI. The CDR3 DNA follows: TGCGCCAGCAGTCGGACCGTAGTAACTGGAAACACCATATATTTT. It encodes CASSRTVVTGNTIYF.

This sequence joins TRBV19 and TRBJ1-2; D is ambiguous. Deletions cut 6 bases from V and 4 bases from J, with 12 bases between. The V gene's germline CDR1 is LNHDA and CDR2 SQIVND (reference sequence). This CDR3 contains 13 residues. The CDR3 sequence: CASSQSGSYGYTF. CDR3 coding DNA: TGTGCCAGTAGCCAATCCGGGAGCTATGGCTACACCTTC.

The rearrangement uses TRBV5-1 and TRBJ2-1; 11 bases match TRBD2. The CDR3 has 16 residues. Germline-derived CDR1 and CDR2 are SGHRS and YFSETQ. V lost 0 bases, J lost 6 bases, and 5 bases stayed unmatched. The CDR3 sequence: CASSLAGSGGANEQFF. As DNA, the CDR3 is TGCGCCAGCAGCTTGGCCGGTAGCGGGGGGGCCAATGAGCAGTTCTTC. Filled out from reference TRBV5-1 and TRBJ2-1, the complete variable domain reads KAGVTQTPRYLIKTRGQQVTLSCSPISGHRSVSWYQQTPGQGLQFLFEYFSETQRNKGNFPGRFSGRQFSNSRSEMNVSTLELGDSALYLCASSLAGSGGANEQFFGPGTRLTVL.

The chain combines TRBV4-3 with TRBJ2-3, with TRBD1 identical over 7 bases. The germline V gene has CDR1 LGHNA and CDR2 YSLEER. J lost 1 base, V lost 1 base, and 5 bases had no gene match. CDR3 length equals 16 residues. CDR3 loop: CASSQGPTGGTDTQYF. The DNA for the CDR3 is TGCGCCAGCAGCCAAGGACCTACAGGGGGCACAGATACGCAGTATTTT.